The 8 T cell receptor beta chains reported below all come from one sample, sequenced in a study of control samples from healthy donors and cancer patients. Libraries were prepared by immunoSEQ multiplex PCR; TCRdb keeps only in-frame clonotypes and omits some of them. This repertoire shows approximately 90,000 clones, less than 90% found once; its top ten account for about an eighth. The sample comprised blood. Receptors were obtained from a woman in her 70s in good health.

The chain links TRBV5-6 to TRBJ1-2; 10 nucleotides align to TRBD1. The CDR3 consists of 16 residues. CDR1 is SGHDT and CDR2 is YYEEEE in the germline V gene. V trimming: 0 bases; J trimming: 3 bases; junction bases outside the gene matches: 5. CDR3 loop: CASSLVGDRGDYGYTF. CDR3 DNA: TGTGCCAGCAGCTTGGTGGGGGACAGGGGAGACTATGGCTACACCTTC. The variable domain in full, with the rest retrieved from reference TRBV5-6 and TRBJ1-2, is DAGVTQSPTHLIKTRGQQVTLRCSPKSGHDTVSWYQQALGQGPQFIFQYYEEEERQRGNFPDRFSGHQFPNYSSELNVNALLLGDSALYLCASSLVGDRGDYGYTFGSGTRLTVV.

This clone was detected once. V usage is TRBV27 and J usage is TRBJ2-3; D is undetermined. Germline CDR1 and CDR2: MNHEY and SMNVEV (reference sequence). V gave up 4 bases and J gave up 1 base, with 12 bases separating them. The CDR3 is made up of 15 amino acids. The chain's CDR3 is CASSSPGAGTDTQYF. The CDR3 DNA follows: TGTGCCAGCAGTTCCCCAGGAGCCGGCACAGATACGCAGTATTTT.

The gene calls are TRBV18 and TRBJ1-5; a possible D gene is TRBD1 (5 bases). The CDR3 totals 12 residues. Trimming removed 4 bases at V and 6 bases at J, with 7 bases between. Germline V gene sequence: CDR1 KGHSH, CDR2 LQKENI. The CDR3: CASSQGSQPQHF. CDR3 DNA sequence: TGTGCCAGCTCACAGGGGAGTCAGCCCCAGCATTTT.

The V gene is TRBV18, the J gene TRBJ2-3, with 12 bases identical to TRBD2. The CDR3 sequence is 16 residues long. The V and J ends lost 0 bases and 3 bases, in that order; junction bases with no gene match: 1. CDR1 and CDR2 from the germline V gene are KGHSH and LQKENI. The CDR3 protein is CASSPPGLAGTDTQYF. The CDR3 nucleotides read TGTGCCAGCTCACCACCGGGACTAGCGGGTACAGATACGCAGTATTTT.

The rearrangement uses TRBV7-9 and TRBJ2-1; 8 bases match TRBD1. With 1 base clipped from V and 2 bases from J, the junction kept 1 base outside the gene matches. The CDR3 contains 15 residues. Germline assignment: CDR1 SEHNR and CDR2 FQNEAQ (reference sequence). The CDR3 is CASSLEQGAYNEQFF. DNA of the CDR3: TGTGCCAGCAGCTTAGAACAGGGGGCCTACAATGAGCAGTTCTTC.

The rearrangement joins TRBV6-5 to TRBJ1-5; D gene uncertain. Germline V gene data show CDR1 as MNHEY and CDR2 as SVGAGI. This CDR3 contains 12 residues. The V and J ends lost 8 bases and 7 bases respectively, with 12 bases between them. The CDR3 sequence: CASAGGKQPQHF. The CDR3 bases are TGTGCCAGCGCGGGCGGAAAGCAGCCCCAGCATTTT.

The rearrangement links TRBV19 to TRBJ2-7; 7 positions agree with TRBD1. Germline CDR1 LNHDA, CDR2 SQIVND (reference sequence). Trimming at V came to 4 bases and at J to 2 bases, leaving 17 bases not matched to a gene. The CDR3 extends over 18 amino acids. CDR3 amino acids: CASSREQGFGPDTYEQYF. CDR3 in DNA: TGTGCCAGTAGTAGAGAACAGGGGTTTGGACCGGATACCTACGAGCAGTACTTC. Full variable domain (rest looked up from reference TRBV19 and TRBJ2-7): DGGITQSPKYLFRKEGQNVTLSCEQNLNHDAMYWYRQDPGQGLRLIYYSQIVNDFQKGDIAEGYSVSREKKESFPLTVTSAQKNPTAFYLCASSREQGFGPDTYEQYFGPGTRLTVT.

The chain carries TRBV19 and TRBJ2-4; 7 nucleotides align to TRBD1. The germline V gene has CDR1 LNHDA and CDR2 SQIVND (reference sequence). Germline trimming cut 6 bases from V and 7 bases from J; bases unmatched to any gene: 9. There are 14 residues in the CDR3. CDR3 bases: TGTGCCAGTAGCACACCGGGACAGACCAACATTCAGTACTTC. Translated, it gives CASSTPGQTNIQYF.